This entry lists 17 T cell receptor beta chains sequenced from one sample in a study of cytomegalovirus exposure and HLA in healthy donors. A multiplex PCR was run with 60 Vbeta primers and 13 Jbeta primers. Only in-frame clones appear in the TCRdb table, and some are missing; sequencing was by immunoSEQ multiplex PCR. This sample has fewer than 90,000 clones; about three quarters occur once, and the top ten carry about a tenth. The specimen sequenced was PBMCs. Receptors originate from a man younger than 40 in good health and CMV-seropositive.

The chain's CDR3 is CASSKEDRQGYEQYF. The CDR3 DNA sequence: TGTGCCAGCAGTAAGGAGGACAGGCAGGGCTACGAGCAGTACTTC. The V gene is TRBV6-5, the J gene TRBJ2-7, with 7 bases lining up with TRBD1. The CDR3 loop spans 15 amino acids. Germline V gene data show CDR1 as MNHEY and CDR2 as SVGAGI. J gave up 3 bases and V 5 bases, and 10 bases lay outside the gene matches.

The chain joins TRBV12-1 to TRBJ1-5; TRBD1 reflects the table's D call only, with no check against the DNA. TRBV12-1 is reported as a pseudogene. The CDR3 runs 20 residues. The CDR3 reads CASRPRTGSLILYSNQPQHF. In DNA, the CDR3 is TGTGCCAGCAGACCGCGGACAGGGAGCCTGATACTTTATAGCAATCAGCCCCAGCATTTT.

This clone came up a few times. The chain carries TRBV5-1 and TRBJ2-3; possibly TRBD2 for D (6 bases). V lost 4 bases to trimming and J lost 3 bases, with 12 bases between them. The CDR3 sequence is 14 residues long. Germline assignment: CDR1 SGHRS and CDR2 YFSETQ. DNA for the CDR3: TGCGCCAGCAGCCCGTGGGGGGAGACAGATACGCAGTATTTT. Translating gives CASSPWGETDTQYF.

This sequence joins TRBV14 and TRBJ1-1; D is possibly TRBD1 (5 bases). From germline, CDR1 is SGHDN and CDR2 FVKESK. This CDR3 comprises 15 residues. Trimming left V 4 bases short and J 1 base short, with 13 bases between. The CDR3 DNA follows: TGTGCCAGCAGCCCGGTGGGGCTTGGGAACACTGAAGCTTTCTTT. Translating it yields CASSPVGLGNTEAFF.

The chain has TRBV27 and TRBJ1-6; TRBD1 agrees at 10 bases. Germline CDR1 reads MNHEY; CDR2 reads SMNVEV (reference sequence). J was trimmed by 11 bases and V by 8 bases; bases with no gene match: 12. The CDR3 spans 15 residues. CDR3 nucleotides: TGTGCCAGCGGAACAACCGGGACAGGGGTACCACCCCTCCACTTT. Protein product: CASGTTGTGVPPLHF.

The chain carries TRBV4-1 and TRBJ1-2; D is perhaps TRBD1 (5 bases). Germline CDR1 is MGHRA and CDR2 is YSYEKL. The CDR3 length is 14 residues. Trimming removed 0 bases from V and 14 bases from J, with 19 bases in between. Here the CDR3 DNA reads TGCGCCAGCAGCCAAGATTCCTCTCTTCCGGAGGGGACCTTC. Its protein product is CASSQDSSLPEGTF.

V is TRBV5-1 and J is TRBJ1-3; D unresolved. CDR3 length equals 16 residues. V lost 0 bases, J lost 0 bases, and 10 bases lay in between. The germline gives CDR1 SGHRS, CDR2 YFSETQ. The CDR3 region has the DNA TGCGCCAGCAGCTTGGCCGCCGGAGTCTCTGGAAACACCATATATTTT. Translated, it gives CASSLAAGVSGNTIYF. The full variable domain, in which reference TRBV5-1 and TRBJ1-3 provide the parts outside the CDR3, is KAGVTQTPRYLIKTRGQQVTLSCSPISGHRSVSWYQQTPGQGLQFLFEYFSETQRNKGNFPGRFSGRQFSNSRSEMNVSTLELGDSALYLCASSLAAGVSGNTIYFGEGSWLTVV.

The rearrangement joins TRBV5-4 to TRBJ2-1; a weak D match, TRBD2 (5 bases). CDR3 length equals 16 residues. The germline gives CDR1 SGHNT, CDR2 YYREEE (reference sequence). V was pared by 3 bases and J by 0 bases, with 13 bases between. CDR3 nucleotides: TGTGCCAGCAGCTGGCAGCGGTTCAGCTCCTACAATGAGCAGTTCTTC. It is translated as CASSWQRFSSYNEQFF.

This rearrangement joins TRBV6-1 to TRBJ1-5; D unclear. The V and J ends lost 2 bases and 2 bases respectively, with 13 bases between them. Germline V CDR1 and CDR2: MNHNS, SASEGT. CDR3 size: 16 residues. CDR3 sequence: CASSEWSVSRNQPQHF. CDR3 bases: TGTGCCAGCAGTGAATGGTCGGTGTCGCGCAATCAGCCCCAGCATTTT.

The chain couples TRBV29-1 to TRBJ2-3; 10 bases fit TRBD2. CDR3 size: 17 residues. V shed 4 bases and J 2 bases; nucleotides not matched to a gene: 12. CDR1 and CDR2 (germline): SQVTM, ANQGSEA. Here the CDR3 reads CSVARLAGPGPTDTQYF. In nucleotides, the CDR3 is TGCAGCGTTGCTAGACTAGCGGGTCCAGGCCCCACAGATACGCAGTATTTT.

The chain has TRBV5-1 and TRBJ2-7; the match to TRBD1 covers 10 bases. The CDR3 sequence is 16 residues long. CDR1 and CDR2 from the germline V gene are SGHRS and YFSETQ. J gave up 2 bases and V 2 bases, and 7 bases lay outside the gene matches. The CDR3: CASSFQSGTGAYEQYF. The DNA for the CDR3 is TGCGCCAGCAGCTTTCAATCCGGGACAGGGGCCTACGAGCAGTACTTC.

CDR3 in DNA: TGCAGCGTCGCAGCGTTCGACAGGGCCGGGGGCTACACCTTC. The encoded protein is CSVAAFDRAGGYTF. The chain carries TRBV29-1 and TRBJ1-2, with TRBD1 identical over 7 bases. CDR3 size: 14 residues. The V gene's germline CDR1 is SQVTM and CDR2 ANQGSEA. V gave up 6 bases and J gave up 8 bases; unmatched junction bases: 15.

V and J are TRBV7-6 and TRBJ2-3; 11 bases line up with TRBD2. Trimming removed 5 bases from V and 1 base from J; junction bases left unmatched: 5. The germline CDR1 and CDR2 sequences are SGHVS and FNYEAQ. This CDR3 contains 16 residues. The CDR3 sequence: CASSLLAGAGTDTQYF. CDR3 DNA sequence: TGTGCCAGCAGCCTACTAGCGGGGGCCGGCACAGATACGCAGTATTTT.

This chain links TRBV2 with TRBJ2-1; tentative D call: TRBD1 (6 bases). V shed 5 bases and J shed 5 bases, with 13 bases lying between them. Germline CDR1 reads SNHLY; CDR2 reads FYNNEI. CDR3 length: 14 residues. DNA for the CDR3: TGTGCCAGCAGTAAACAGGGTCTAAACAATGAGCAGTTCTTC. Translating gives CASSKQGLNNEQFF.

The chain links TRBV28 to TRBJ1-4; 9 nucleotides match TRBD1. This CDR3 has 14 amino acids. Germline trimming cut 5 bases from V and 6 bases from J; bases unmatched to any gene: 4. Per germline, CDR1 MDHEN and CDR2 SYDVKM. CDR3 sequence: CASSTRQGDEKLFF. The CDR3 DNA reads TGTGCCAGCAGTACCCGACAGGGGGATGAAAAACTGTTTTTT. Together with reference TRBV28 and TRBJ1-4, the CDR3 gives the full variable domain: DVKVTQSSRYLVKRTGEKVFLECVQDMDHENMFWYRQDPGLGLRLIYFSYDVKMKEKGDIPEGYSVSREKKERFSLILESASTNQTSMYLCASSTRQGDEKLFFGSGTQLSVL.

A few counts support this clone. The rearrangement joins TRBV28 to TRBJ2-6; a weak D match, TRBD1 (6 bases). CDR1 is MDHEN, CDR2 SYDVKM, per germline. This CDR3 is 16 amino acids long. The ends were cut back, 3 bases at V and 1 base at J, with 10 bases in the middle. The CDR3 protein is CASSFGGQSGANVLTF. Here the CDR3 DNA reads TGTGCCAGCAGTTTCGGAGGACAGTCTGGGGCCAACGTCCTGACTTTC. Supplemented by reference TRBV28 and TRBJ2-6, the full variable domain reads DVKVTQSSRYLVKRTGEKVFLECVQDMDHENMFWYRQDPGLGLRLIYFSYDVKMKEKGDIPEGYSVSREKKERFSLILESASTNQTSMYLCASSFGGQSGANVLTFGAGSRLTVL.

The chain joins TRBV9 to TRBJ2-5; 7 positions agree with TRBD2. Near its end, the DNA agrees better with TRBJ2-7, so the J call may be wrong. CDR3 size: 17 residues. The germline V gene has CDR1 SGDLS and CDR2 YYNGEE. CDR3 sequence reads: CASSVSSGATSSYEQYF. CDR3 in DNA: TGTGCCAGCAGCGTATCGAGCGGGGCTACTAGCTCCTACGAGCAGTACTTC.